This T cell receptor beta chain was identified in a study of blood T cell repertoires in COVID-19. CDR3 length equals 14 residues. The V and J ends lost 4 bases and 2 bases respectively, with 13 bases between them. Germline V gives CDR1 SGHRS, CDR2 YFSETQ. As originally analysed: Nucleated cell counts were estimated from reference gene primer amplification. TCRdb keeps only in-frame clones here, not all; method: immunoSEQ multiplex PCR. V, J and clone size reflect that table, while D and trimming were determined from the DNA. The data contain about 310,000 clones, more than 70% of them singletons. The rearrangement uses TRBV5-1 and TRBJ2-7, with a weak D call TRBD2 (6 bases). The sample taken for sequencing was peripheral blood. This TCR came from a woman between 50 and 59 years old who had recovered from COVID-19. The CDR3 spells CASSLRGTTYEQYF. CDR3 DNA sequence: TGCGCCAGCAGCCTTCGCGGGACCACCTACGAGCAGTACTTC.